The 10 T cell receptor beta chains below were found in one sample sequenced in a study of T cell changes during pregnancy in multiple sclerosis (dated by TCRdb to about 2019). To prepare the library, the immunoSEQ multiplex PCR assay was applied. In TCRdb, the immuneACCESS table is reduced to in-frame sequences with V and J assigned. These tables do not hold every clone; where another copy was compared, an unresolved V gene accounts for under half, and the others remain unexplained. The sample profile shows about 38,000 clones; approximately 92% of them were found once. The leading ten clones occupy 9% to 14% of the sample. The sample here was CD8+ T cells from peripheral blood mononuclear cells, taken after pregnancy. Receptors were obtained from a female donor with multiple sclerosis, enrolled in a pregnancy study.

The V gene is TRBV29-1, the J gene TRBJ2-5, with D perhaps matching TRBD1 (6 bases). Germline CDR1 SQVTM, CDR2 ANQGSEA. This CDR3 contains 14 residues. V shed 3 bases and J shed 2 bases, with 13 bases lying between them. CDR3 loop: CSVEQGNSQETQYF. The CDR3 DNA reads TGCAGCGTTGAGCAGGGGAACAGTCAAGAGACCCAGTACTTC.

J is TRBJ1-6 and V is TRBV7-9; D uncertain. Trimming left V 10 bases short and J 8 bases short, with 12 bases between. CDR3 length: 12 amino acids. Germline V gives CDR1 SEHNR, CDR2 FQNEAQ (reference sequence). The CDR3 nucleotides are TGTGCCACACGGACGGGAGATTCACCCCTCCACTTT. This sequence encodes CATRTGDSPLHF.

This sequence joins TRBV7-6 and TRBJ1-1; D call uncertain. Per the germline V gene, CDR1 is SGHVS and CDR2 is FNYEAQ. CDR3 size: 16 residues. V was cut by 5 bases and J by 4 bases, with 20 bases left in between. The CDR3 bases are TGTGCCAGCAGCCTAGGAAGGACCGAGGGTGTCACTGAAGCTTTCTTT. Residues: CASSLGRTEGVTEAFF.

The rearrangement joins TRBV7-3 to TRBJ2-5; TRBD2 matches 8 bases. V lost 5 bases and J lost 2; bases outside the gene matches: 7. The germline gives CDR1 SGHTA, CDR2 FQGTGA. This CDR3 contains 15 residues. CDR3 DNA sequence: TGTGCCAGCAGCCCCGGGGGGGGGAGGCAAGAGACCCAGTACTTC. Its protein is CASSPGGGRQETQYF.

J is TRBJ2-3 and V is TRBV9; TRBD2 agrees at 11 bases. The length of the CDR3 is 17 residues. V gave up 3 bases and J gave up 1 base; unmatched junction bases: 7. Looked up from germline, CDR1 is SGDLS and CDR2 is YYNGEE. The CDR3: CASSGPISGGGTDTQYF. The CDR3 coding sequence is TGTGCCAGCAGCGGTCCCATTAGCGGGGGGGGCACAGATACGCAGTATTTT.

The chain is built from TRBV5-1 and TRBJ1-4; 11 positions match TRBD1. The CDR3 length is 15 residues. Germline CDR1 and CDR2: SGHRS and YFSETQ. J gave up 7 bases and V 5 bases, and 7 bases lay outside the gene matches. The CDR3 DNA reads TGCGCCAGCAGGGACGGACAGGGGGCAATTGAAAAACTGTTTTTT. It specifies CASRDGQGAIEKLFF.

The genes are TRBV7-9 and TRBJ2-1; 11 positions match TRBD2. This CDR3 is 19 amino acids long. J was trimmed by 2 bases and V by 4 bases; bases with no gene match: 13. Germline loops: CDR1 SEHNR, CDR2 FQNEAQ (reference sequence). CDR3 sequence: CASSSTSGILATAYNEQFF. The CDR3 DNA reads TGTGCCAGCAGCTCGACTAGCGGGATCTTGGCCACGGCCTACAATGAGCAGTTCTTC.

This chain connects TRBV19 to TRBJ1-5; D might be TRBD1 (5 bases). This CDR3 is 13 amino acids long. V lost 8 bases, J lost 2 bases, and 10 bases lay in between. From germline, CDR1 is LNHDA and CDR2 SQIVND (reference sequence). CDR3 DNA sequence: TGTGCCAGTGGAGGGGACGGCAATCAGCCCCAGCATTTT. This encodes CASGGDGNQPQHF.

The V gene is TRBV27, the J gene TRBJ2-7; D might be TRBD2 (7 bases). This CDR3 region has 15 residues. The V end lost 3 bases, the J end lost 5 bases, and 17 bases lay between the germline ends. Germline V lookup: CDR1 MNHEY, CDR2 SMNVEV (reference sequence). The CDR3 DNA sequence: TGTGCCAGCAGTTTGTCGGGGGGCGCGTTCCACGAGCAGTACTTC. The encoded protein is CASSLSGGAFHEQYF.

The genes are TRBV6-1 and TRBJ2-7, with D perhaps TRBD2 (5 bases). Per the germline V gene, CDR1 is MNHNS and CDR2 is SASEGT. V was cut by 2 bases and J by 0 bases, with 11 bases left in between. This CDR3 is 15 amino acids long. This CDR3 is CASSEKPSSSYEQYF. The DNA for the CDR3 is TGTGCCAGCAGTGAAAAACCTAGCAGCTCCTACGAGCAGTACTTC.